These 10 T cell receptor beta chains came from one sample sequenced in a study of cytomegalovirus exposure and HLA in healthy donors. The PCR employed 60 Vbeta primers together with 13 Jbeta primers. Data came from immunoSEQ multiplex PCR; TCRdb stores just in-frame clones and leaves some out. Here the sample spans over 120,000 clones, under 90% being singletons. The sequenced material came from PBMCs. The receptors originated from a man aged 40-49 years in good health and CMV-seronegative.

This clone has just one count. The chain carries TRBV5-1 and TRBJ1-1, with D possibly TRBD1 on 6 matching bases. Trimming left V 9 bases short and J 2 bases short, with 17 bases between. CDR3 length: 14 amino acids. Germline-derived CDR1 and CDR2 are SGHRS and YFSETQ. The CDR3 coding sequence is TGCGCCACCACGGGGGGGGCATTCAACACTGAAGCTTTCTTT. It codes for CATTGGAFNTEAFF.

This clone was picked up one time. V and J are TRBV11-3 and TRBJ2-7; D possibly corresponds to TRBD1 (7 bases). Germline CDR1 and CDR2: SGHNT and YENEEA. The germline V and J ends were trimmed by 5 bases and 7 bases, with 12 bases remaining between them. The CDR3 sequence is 12 residues long. CDR3 in DNA: TGTGCCAGCAGCCAGGGGGGTGAAGAGCAGTACTTC. Its protein is CASSQGGEEQYF.

This clone is a singleton in its sample. This CDR3 is also generated by other DNA sequences in the sample. The V and J genes are TRBV5-1 and TRBJ1-4; D may be TRBD1 (6 bases). V lost 0 bases to trimming and J lost 8 bases, with 11 bases between them. Germline CDR1 is SGHRS and CDR2 is YFSETQ. The CDR3 extends over 14 amino acids. In DNA form, the CDR3 reads TGCGCCAGCAGCTTGGAACAGGGTGGCGAAAAACTGTTTTTT. Amino acid sequence: CASSLEQGGEKLFF.

This clone showed up just once. The V and J genes are TRBV7-9 and TRBJ1-1; 9 bases line up with TRBD1. The CDR3 runs 17 residues. V trimming: 5 bases; J trimming: 2 bases; junction bases outside the gene matches: 12. Germline V gene lookup returns CDR1 SEHNR and CDR2 FQNEAQ (reference sequence). The CDR3 protein is CASSRSGQGLLNTEAFF. For the CDR3, the DNA is TGTGCCAGCAGCCGATCGGGACAGGGCCTTCTCAACACTGAAGCTTTCTTT.

The chain carries TRBV7-9 and TRBJ1-5; D is unresolved. The CDR3 length is 14 residues. V lost 5 bases to trimming and J lost 0 bases, with 8 bases between them. In germline, CDR1 is SEHNR, CDR2 FQNEAQ (reference sequence). CDR3 loop: CASSEALSNQPQHF. CDR3 DNA sequence: TGTGCCAGCAGCGAGGCCCTTAGCAATCAGCCCCAGCATTTT.

J is TRBJ1-5 and V is TRBV11-2; D may be TRBD1 (5 bases). Looked up from germline, CDR1 is SGHAT and CDR2 is FQNNGV. Trimming stripped 1 base from V and 6 bases from J, with 10 bases between. The length of the CDR3 is 14 residues. CDR3 nucleotides: TGTGCCAGCAGCTTAGCGGGAGGGACTCAGCCCCAGCATTTT. Protein: CASSLAGGTQPQHF.

The chain links TRBV7-9 to TRBJ1-4; D perhaps matches TRBD1 (5 bases). The V gene's germline CDR1 is SEHNR and CDR2 FQNEAQ (reference sequence). This CDR3 region has 15 residues. The V gene lost 7 bases and the J gene lost 3 bases, with 15 bases spanning the gap. CDR3 in DNA: TGTGCCAGCAACCCCTCAGGAGGGGCTAATGAAAAACTGTTTTTT. Amino acid sequence: CASNPSGGANEKLFF.

This clone was counted once. The chain joins TRBV5-6 to TRBJ2-5, with D hard to call. The J call may be faulty, since TRBJ2-7 better matches the DNA end. Germline-derived CDR1 and CDR2 are SGHDT and YYEEEE. The CDR3 extends over 14 amino acids. The CDR3 region is CASSLDRKSVEQYF. CDR3 nucleotide sequence: TGTGCCAGCAGCTTGGATAGAAAGTCTGTCGAGCAGTACTTC.

As DNA, the CDR3 is TGTGCCAGCAGCTCCCAACTGGGGCGGCCCACAGATACGCAGTATTTT. Translated: CASSSQLGRPTDTQYF. This rearrangement joins TRBV7-2 to TRBJ2-3; tentatively, D is TRBD1 (5 bases). Trimming took off 4 bases at V and 2 bases at J, with 16 bases between the two ends. The germline V gene has CDR1 SGHTA and CDR2 FQGNSA. The CDR3 loop spans 16 amino acids. Combining the CDR3 with reference TRBV7-2 and TRBJ2-3 gives the whole variable domain GAGVSQSPSNKVTEKGKDVELRCDPISGHTALYWYRQSLGQGLEFLIYFQGNSAPDKSGLPSDRFSAERTGGSVSTLTIQRTQQEDSAVYLCASSSQLGRPTDTQYFGPGTRLTVL.

This sequence joins TRBV7-2 and TRBJ1-5; maybe TRBD1 (6 bases). Germline V gene data show CDR1 as SGHTA and CDR2 as FQGNSA. CDR3 length: 15 residues. The V and J ends lost 8 bases and 2 bases respectively, with 16 bases between them. CDR3 DNA: TGTGCCAGCGGGGGAACAGGGCAACGCAATCAGCCCCAGCATTTT. Translated, it gives CASGGTGQRNQPQHF.